The rows below give T cell receptor beta chains drawn from one sample of a study of tumor-infiltrating lymphocytes in primary liver carcinoma. TCRdb processed the multiplex PCR reads anew with MiXCR; each CDR3 protein has one entry. This table has 250,000 to 400,000 distinct CDR3 sequences, about 62% appearing once. Sequences were obtained from peripheral blood. The origin of the receptors is a man aged 40-49 years with primary liver carcinoma and hepatitis B virus infection. Both conserved end residues are part of each CDR3. Clone size appears in some rows only: once, few, many, or a class for an expanded clone.

V gene: TRBV6-2/TRBV6-3
clone size: many
J gene: TRBJ2-2
CDR3 protein: CASASRTGSPGELFF

V gene: TRBV6-2/TRBV6-3
clone size: -
J gene: TRBJ2-3
CDR3 protein: CASTSGTYTQYF

V gene: TRBV5-1
clone size: -
J gene: TRBJ2-1
CDR3 protein: CASGRVAGAYNEQFF

V gene: TRBV10-3
clone size: many
J gene: TRBJ2-3
CDR3 protein: CAMGASTDTQYF

V gene: TRBV6-5
clone size: -
J gene: TRBJ2-1
CDR3 protein: CASSYSGLTERRGEQFF

V gene: TRBV11-3
clone size: -
J gene: TRBJ2-5
CDR3 protein: CASSLHWTSGRDQYF

V gene: TRBV6-6
clone size: many
J gene: TRBJ2-7
CDR3 protein: CASTPGYEQYF

V gene: TRBV5-1
clone size: -
J gene: TRBJ2-7
CDR3 protein: CASSSPVEEQYF

V gene: TRBV5-4
clone size: -
J gene: TRBJ1-1
CDR3 protein: CASSRRGVEMNTEAFF

V gene: TRBV5-6
clone size: -
J gene: TRBJ1-2
CDR3 protein: CVSSLGGSYGYTF

V gene: TRBV6-4
clone size: -
J gene: TRBJ2-1
CDR3 protein: CAISDQREGEQFF

V gene: TRBV4-1
clone size: -
J gene: TRBJ2-1
CDR3 protein: CTSCQDRGGRARVRNEQFF

V gene: TRBV6-6
clone size: few
J gene: TRBJ2-1
CDR3 protein: CASSYSSTGTSGLGEQFF

V gene: TRBV7-9
clone size: many
J gene: TRBJ2-3
CDR3 protein: CASSLARLAGVPDTQYF

V gene: TRBV12-3/TRBV12-4
clone size: -
J gene: TRBJ1-2
CDR3 protein: CVSSYGTLVYGYTF

V gene: TRBV4-1
clone size: -
J gene: TRBJ2-5
CDR3 protein: CASNQEPSNPETQYF

V gene: TRBV6-1
clone size: -
J gene: TRBJ2-7
CDR3 protein: CASKEGYEQYF

V gene: TRBV12-3/TRBV12-4
clone size: once
J gene: TRBJ1-2
CDR3 protein: CASTAGIVYGYTF

V gene: TRBV29-1
clone size: many
J gene: TRBJ2-1
CDR3 protein: CSVEDQGVKYEQFF

V gene: TRBV10-2
clone size: -
J gene: TRBJ1-1
CDR3 protein: CASRRQGEKVEAFF

V gene: TRBV11-2
clone size: medium-sized
J gene: TRBJ2-1
CDR3 protein: CASSLVSGEGSEQFF

V gene: TRBV7-9
clone size: -
J gene: TRBJ2-1
CDR3 protein: CASSLEGGAVSYNEQFF

V gene: TRBV12-3/TRBV12-4
clone size: few
J gene: TRBJ2-1
CDR3 protein: CASPSGGTAGNEQFF

V gene: TRBV6-5
clone size: many
J gene: TRBJ2-3
CDR3 protein: CASSPQQGRTDTQYF

V gene: TRBV7-9
clone size: many
J gene: TRBJ2-1
CDR3 protein: CASSLWGGAAYNEQFF

V gene: TRBV6-6
clone size: many
J gene: TRBJ2-7
CDR3 protein: CASSSPGQATYEQYF

V gene: TRBV18
clone size: -
J gene: TRBJ1-5
CDR3 protein: CASSRQDTQPQHF

V gene: TRBV6-5
clone size: many
J gene: TRBJ1-1
CDR3 protein: CASSYWGPGLNTEAFF